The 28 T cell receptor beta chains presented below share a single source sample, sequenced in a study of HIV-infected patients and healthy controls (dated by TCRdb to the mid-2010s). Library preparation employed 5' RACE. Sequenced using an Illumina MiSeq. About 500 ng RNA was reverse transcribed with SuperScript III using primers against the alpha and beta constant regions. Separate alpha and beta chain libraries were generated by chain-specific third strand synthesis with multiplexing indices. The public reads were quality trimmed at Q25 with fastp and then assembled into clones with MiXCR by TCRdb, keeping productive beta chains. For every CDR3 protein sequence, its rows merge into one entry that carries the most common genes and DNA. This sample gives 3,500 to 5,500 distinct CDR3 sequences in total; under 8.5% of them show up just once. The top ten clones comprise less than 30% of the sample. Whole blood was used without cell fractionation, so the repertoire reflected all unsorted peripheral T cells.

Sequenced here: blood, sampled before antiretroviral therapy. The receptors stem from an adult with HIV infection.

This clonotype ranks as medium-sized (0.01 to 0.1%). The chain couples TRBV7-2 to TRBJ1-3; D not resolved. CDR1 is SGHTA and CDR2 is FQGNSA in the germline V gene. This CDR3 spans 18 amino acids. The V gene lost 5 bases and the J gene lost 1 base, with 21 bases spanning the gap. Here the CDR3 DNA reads TGTGCCAGCAGCGCTAGTAGGAGGGAGGGAGGGTCTGGAAACACCATATATTTT. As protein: CASSASRREGGSGNTIYF.

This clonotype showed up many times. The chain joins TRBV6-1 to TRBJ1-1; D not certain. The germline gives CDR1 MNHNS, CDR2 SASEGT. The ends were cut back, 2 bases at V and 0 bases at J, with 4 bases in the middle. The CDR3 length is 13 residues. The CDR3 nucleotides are TGTGCCAGCAGTGAACGGGTGAACACTGAAGCTTTCTTT. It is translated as CASSERVNTEAFF.

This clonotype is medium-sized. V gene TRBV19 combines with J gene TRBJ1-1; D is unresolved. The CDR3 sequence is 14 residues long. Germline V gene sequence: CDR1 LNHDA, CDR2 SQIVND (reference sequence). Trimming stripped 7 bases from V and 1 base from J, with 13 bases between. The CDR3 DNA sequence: TGTGCCAGTAACCCCGGGCTCTCGAACACTGAAGCTTTCTTT. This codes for CASNPGLSNTEAFF.

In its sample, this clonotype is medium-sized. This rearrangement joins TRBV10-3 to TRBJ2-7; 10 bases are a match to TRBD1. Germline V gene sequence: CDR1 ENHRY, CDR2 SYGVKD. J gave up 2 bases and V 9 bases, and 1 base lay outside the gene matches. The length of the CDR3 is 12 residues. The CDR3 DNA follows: TGTGCCATTGGGACAGGGGCCTACGAGCAGTACTTC. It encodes CAIGTGAYEQYF.

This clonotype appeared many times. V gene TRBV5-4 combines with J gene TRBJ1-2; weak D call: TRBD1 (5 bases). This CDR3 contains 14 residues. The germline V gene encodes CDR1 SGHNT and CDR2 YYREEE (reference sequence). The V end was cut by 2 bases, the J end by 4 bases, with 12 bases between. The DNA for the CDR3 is TGTGCCAGCAGCTTCCACAGGTTTATCTATGGCTACACCTTC. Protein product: CASSFHRFIYGYTF.

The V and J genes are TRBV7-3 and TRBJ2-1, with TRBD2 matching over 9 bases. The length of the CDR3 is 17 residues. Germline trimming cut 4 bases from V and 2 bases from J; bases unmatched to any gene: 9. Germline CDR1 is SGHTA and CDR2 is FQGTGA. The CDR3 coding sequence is TGTGCCAGCAGCTCCCGCGGCGGGGGGGGCCCCTACAATGAGCAGTTCTTC. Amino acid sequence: CASSSRGGGGPYNEQFF. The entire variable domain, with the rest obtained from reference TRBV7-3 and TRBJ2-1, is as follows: GAGVSQTPSNKVTEKGKYVELRCDPISGHTALYWYRQSLGQGPEFLIYFQGTGAADDSGLPNDRFFAVRPEGSVSTLKIQRTERGDSAVYLCASSSRGGGGPYNEQFFGPGTRLTVL.

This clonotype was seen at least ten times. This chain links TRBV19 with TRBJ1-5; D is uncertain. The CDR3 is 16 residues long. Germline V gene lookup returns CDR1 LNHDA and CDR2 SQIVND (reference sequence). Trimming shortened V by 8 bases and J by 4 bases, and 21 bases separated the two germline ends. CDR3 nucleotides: TGTGCCAGTCAGGACCCTTCTTGGGGTGGGAATCAGCCCCAGCATTTT. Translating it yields CASQDPSWGGNQPQHF.

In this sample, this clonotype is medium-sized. The CDR3 coding sequence is TGCAGTGCTAGCAAACCAGGGACGGACACTGAAGCTTTCTTT. It encodes CSASKPGTDTEAFF. The chain links TRBV20-1 to TRBJ1-1; D is possibly TRBD1 (5 bases). CDR1 and CDR2 (germline): DFQATT, SNEGSKA (reference sequence). The length of the CDR3 is 14 residues. V lost 3 bases and J 3 bases, leaving 14 bases between the germline ends.

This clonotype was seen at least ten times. The chain's CDR3 is CASSPRPSSYNSPLHF. CDR3 DNA: TGTGCCAGCTCACCGAGACCCAGCTCCTATAATTCACCCCTCCACTTT. This chain uses TRBV18 with TRBJ1-6; D call uncertain. Germline loops: CDR1 KGHSH, CDR2 LQKENI. This CDR3 spans 16 amino acids. V dropped 3 bases and J dropped 0 bases, with 9 bases sitting between them.

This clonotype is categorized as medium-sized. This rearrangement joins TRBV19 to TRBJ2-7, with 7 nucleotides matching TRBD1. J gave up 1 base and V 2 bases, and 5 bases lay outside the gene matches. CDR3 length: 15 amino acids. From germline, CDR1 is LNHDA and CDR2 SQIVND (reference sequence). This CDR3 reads CASSITDRVSYEQYF. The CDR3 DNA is TGTGCCAGTAGTATAACTGACAGGGTTTCCTACGAGCAGTACTTC.

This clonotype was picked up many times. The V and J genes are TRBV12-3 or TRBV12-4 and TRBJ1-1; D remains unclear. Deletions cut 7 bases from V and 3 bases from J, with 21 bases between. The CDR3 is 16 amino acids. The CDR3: CASTSTEPSRDTEAFF. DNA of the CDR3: TGTGCCAGCACTTCTACAGAACCCAGTAGGGACACTGAAGCTTTCTTT.

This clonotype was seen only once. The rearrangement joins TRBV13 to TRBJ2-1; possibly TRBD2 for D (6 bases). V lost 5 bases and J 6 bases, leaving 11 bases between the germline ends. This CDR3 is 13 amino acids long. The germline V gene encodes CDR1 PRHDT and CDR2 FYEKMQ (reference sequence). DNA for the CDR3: TGTGCCAGCAGCAGACGGGGGAGCAATGAGCAGTTCTTC. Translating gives CASSRRGSNEQFF.

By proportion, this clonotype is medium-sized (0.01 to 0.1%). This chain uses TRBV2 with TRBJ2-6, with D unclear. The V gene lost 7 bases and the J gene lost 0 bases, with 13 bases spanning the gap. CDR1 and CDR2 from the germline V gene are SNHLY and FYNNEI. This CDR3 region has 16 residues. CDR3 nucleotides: TGTGCCAGCACGTGGGAAGGTCGCTCTGGGGCCAACGTCCTGACTTTC. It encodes CASTWEGRSGANVLTF.

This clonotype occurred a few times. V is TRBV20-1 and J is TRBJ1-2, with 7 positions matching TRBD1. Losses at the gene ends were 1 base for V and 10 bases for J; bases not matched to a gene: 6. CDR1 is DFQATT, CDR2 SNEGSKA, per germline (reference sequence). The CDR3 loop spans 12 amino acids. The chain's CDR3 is CSARVEGASYTF. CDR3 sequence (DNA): TGCAGTGCTAGAGTAGAGGGGGCATCCTACACCTTC.

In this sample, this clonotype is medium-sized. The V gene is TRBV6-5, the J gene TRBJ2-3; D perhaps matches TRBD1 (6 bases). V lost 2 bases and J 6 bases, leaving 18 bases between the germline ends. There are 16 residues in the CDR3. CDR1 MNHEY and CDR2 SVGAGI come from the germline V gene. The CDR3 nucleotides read TGTGCCAGCAGTTACCACCGGGACACCCCGACTGATACGCAGTATTTT. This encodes CASSYHRDTPTDTQYF.

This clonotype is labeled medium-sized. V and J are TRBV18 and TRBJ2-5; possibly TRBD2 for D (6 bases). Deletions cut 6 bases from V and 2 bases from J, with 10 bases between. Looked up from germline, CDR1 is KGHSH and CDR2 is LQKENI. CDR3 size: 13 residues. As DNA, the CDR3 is TGTGCCAGCTCCGGGACTTCTCAAGAGACCCAGTACTTC. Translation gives CASSGTSQETQYF. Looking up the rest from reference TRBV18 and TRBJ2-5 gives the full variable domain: NAGVMQNPRHLVRRRGQEARLRCSPMKGHSHVYWYRQLPEEGLKFMVYLQKENIIDESGMPKERFSAEFPKEGPSILRIQQVVRGDSAAYFCASSGTSQETQYFGPGTRLLVL.

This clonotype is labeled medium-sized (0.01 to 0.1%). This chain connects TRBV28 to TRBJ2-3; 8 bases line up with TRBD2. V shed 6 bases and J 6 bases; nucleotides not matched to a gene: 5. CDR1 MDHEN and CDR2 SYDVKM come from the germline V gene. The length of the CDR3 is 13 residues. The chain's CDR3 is CASSDSGADTQYF. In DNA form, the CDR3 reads TGTGCCAGCAGCGATAGCGGGGCTGATACGCAGTATTTT.

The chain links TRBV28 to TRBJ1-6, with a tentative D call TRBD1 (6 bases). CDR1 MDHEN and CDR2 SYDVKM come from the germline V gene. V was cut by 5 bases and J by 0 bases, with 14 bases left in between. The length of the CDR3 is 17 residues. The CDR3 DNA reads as TGTGCCAGCAGTACCGGGACAACAAGCTCCTATAATTCACCCCTCCACTTT. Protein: CASSTGTTSSYNSPLHF.

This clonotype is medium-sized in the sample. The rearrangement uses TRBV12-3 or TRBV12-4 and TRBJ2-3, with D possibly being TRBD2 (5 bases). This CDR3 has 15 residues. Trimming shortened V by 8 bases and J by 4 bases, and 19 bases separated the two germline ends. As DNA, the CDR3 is TGTGCCAGCCTCTTAACAGTTGGAGGTGCAGATACGCAGTATTTT. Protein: CASLLTVGGADTQYF.

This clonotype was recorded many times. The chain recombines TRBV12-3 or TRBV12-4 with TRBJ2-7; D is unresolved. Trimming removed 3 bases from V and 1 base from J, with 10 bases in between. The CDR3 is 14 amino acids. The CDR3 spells CASSFLGRSYEQYF. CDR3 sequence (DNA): TGTGCCAGCAGTTTTCTTGGTAGATCCTACGAGCAGTACTTC.

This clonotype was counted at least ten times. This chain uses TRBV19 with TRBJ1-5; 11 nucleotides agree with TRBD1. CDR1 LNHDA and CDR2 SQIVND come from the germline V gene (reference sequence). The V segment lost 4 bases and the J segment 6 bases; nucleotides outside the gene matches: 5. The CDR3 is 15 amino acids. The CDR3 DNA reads TGTGCCAGTAGTACTGGGACAGGGGGTTCTCAGCCCCAGCATTTT. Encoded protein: CASSTGTGGSQPQHF.

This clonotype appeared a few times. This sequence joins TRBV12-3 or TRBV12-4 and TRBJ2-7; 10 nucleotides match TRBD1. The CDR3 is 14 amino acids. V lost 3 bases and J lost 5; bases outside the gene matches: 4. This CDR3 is CASSLTGGLDEQYF. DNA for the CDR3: TGTGCCAGCAGTTTGACAGGGGGCTTGGACGAGCAGTACTTC.

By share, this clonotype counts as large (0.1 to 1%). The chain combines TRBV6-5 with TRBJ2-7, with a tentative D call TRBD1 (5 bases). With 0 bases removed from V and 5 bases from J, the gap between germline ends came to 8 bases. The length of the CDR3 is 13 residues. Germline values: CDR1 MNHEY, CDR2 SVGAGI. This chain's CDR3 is CASSYSGADEQYF. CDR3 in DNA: TGTGCCAGCAGTTACTCAGGGGCTGACGAGCAGTACTTC.

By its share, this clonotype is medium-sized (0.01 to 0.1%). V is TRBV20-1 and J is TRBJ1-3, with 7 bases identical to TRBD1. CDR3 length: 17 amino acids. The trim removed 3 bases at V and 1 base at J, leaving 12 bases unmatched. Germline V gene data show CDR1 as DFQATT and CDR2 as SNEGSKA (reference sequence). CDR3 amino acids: CSASWEQGGSSGNTIYF. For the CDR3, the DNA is TGCAGTGCTAGCTGGGAGCAGGGGGGCAGTTCTGGAAACACCATATATTTT.

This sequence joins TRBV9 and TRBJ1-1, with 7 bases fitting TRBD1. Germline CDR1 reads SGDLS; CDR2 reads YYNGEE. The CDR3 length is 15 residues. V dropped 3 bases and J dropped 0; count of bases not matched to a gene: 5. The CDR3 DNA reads TGTGCCAGCAGCGCTTGGGACAGCATGAACACTGAAGCTTTCTTT. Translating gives CASSAWDSMNTEAFF.

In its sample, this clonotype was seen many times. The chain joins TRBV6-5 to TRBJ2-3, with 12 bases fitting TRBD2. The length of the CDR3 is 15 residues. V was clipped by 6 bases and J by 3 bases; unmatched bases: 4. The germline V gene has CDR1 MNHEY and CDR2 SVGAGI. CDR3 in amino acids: CASRSGLAGTDTQYF. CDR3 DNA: TGTGCCAGCAGAAGCGGACTAGCGGGGACAGATACGCAGTATTTT.

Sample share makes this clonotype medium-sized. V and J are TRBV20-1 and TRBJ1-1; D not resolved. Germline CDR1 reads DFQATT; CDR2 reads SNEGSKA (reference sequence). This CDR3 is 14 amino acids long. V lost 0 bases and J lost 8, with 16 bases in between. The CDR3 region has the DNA TGCAGTGCTAGAGATCGGGTTGGGCCCCCCGAAGCTTTCTTT. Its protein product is CSARDRVGPPEAFF.

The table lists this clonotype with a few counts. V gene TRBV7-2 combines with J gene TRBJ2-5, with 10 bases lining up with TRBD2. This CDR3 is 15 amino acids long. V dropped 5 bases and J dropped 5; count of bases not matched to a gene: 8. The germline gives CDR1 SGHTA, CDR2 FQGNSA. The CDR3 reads CASSPQGLASETQYF. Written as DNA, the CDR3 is TGTGCCAGCAGCCCGCAGGGACTAGCGAGTGAGACCCAGTACTTC.